The T cell receptor beta chain described here comes from a study of T cell responses to AZD1222 COVID-19 vaccine. Whole-study context: Analysis merged second doses at about 4 or about 12 weeks. Study-wide findings and caveats: Targets within unmutated variant regions were reportedly found for nearly half of spike-specific TCRs. Just 6 or 7 people given AZD1222 tested seropositive at baseline.

Note on this clone: Its antigen is not known.

Only in-frame clones appear in the TCRdb table, and some are missing; sequencing was by immunoSEQ multiplex PCR. The sample lists more than 100,000 clones, about 90% seen once, with 4.5% to 5.5% in the top ten. The sequence derives from an adult in good health. Sequencing used peripheral blood, obtained on day 0 of AZD1222 vaccination.

CDR3 region: CASSAQGARDTQYF. In nucleotides, the CDR3 is TGTGCCAGCAGCGCGCAGGGGGCGAGGGATACGCAGTATTTT. J is TRBJ2-3 and V is TRBV9, with 8 bases that match TRBD1. Trimming removed 3 bases from V and 6 bases from J; junction bases left unmatched: 6. The germline V gene has CDR1 SGDLS and CDR2 YYNGEE. The CDR3 is 14 residues long.